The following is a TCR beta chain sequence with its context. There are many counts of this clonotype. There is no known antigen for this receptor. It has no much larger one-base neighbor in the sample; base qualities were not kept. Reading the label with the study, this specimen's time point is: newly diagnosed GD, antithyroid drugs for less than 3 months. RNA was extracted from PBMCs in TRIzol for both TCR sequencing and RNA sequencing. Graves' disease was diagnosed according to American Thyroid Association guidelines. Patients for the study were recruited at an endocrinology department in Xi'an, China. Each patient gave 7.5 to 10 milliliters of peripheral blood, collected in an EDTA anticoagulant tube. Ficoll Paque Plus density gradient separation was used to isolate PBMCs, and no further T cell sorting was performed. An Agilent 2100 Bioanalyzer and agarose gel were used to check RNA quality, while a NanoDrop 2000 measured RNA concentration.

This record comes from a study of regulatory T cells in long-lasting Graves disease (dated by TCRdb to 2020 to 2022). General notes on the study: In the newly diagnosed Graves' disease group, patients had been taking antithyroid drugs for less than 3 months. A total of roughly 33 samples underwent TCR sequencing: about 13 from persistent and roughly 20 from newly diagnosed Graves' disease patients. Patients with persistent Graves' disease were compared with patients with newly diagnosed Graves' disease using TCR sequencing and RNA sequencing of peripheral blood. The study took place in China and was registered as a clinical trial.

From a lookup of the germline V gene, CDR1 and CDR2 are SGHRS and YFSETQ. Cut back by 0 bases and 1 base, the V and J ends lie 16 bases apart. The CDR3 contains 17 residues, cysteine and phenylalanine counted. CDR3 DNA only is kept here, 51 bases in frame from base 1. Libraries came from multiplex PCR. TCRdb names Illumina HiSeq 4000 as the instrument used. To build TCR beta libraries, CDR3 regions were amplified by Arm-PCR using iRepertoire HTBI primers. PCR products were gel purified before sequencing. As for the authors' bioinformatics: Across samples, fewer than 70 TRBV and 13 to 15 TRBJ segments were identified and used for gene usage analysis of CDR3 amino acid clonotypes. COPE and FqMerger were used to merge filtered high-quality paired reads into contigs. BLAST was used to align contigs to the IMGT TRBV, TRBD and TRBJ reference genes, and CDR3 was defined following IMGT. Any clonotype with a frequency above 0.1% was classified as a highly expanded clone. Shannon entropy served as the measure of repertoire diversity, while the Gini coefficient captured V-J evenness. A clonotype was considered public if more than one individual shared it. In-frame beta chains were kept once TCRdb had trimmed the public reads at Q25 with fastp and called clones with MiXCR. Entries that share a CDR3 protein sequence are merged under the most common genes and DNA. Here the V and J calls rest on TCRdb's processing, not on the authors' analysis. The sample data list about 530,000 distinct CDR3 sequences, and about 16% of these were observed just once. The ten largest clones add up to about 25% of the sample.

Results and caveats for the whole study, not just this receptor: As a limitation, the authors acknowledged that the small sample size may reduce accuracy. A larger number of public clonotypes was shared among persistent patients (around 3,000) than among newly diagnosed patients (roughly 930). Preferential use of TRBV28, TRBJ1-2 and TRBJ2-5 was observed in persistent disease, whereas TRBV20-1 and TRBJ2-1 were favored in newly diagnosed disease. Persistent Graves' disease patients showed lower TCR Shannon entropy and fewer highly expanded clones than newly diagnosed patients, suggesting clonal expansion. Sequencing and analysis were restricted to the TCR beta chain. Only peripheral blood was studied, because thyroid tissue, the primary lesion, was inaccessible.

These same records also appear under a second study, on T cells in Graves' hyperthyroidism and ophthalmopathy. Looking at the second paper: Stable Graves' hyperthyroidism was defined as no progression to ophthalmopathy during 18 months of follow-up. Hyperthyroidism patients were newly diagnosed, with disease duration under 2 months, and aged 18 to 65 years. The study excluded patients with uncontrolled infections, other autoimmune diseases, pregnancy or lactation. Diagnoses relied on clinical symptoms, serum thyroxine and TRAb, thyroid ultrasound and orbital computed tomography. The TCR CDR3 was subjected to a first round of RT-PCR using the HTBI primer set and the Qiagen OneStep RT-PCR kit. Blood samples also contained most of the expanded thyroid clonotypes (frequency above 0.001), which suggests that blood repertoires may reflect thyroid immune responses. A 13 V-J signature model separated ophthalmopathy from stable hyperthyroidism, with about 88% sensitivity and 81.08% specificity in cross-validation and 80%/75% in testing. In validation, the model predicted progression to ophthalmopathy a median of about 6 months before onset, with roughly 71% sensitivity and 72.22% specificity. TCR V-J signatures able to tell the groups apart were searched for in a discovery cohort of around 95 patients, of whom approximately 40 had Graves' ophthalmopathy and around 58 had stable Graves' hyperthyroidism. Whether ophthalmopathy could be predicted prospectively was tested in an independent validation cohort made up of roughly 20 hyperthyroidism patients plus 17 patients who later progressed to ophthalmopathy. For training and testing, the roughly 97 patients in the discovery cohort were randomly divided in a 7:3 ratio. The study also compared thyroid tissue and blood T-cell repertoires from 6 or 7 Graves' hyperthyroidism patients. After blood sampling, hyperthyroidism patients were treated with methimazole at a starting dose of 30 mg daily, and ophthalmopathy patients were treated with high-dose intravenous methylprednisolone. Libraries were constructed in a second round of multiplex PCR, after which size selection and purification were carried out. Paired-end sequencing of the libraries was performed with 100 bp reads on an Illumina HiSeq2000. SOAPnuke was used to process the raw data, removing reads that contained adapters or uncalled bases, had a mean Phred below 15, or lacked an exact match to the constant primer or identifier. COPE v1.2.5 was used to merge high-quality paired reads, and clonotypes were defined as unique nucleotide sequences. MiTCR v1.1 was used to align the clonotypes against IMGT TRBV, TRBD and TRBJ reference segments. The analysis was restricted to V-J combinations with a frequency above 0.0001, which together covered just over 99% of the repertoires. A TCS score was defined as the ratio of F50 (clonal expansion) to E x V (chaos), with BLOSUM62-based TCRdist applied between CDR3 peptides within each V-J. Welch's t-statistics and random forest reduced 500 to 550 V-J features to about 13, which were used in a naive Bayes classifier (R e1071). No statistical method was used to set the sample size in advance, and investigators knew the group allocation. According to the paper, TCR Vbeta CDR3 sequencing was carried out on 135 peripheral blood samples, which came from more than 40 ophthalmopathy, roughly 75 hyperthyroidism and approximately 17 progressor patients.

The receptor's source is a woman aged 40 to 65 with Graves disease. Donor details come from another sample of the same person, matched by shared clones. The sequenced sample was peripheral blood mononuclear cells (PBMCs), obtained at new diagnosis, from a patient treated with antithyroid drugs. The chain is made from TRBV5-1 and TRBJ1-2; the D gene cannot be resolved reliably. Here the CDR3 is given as CASSLEPALELNYGYTF. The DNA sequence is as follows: TGCGCCAGCAGCTTGGAACCAGCCTTAGAACTTAACTATGGCTACACCTTC. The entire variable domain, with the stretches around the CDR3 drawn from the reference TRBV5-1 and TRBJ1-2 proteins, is KAGVTQTPRYLIKTRGQQVTLSCSPISGHRSVSWYQQTPGQGLQFLFEYFSETQRNKGNFPGRFSGRQFSNSRSEMNVSTLELGDSALYLCASSLEPALELNYGYTFGSGTRLTVV.